Sequencing of this T cell receptor (beta chain) was carried out in a study of cytomegalovirus exposure and HLA in healthy donors. Findings and limits, study-wide: The classifier reportedly diagnosed cytomegalovirus status with high specificity and sensitivity. Per a prior analysis, the majority of TCR beta V segments were productive roughly 90% or roughly 30% of the time. Sequencing likely generated an artifact that appeared as a cluster of highly shared sequence variants.

In its sample, this clone was seen once. What it recognizes is unknown. PCR used 60 Vbeta primers and 13 Jbeta primers. Produced via immunoSEQ multiplex PCR; TCRdb's table is partial and in-frame only. The table lists 84,000 or so clones, 65% to 85% of them singletons. Trimming removed 5 bases at V and 5 bases at J, with 20 bases between. The CDR3 spans 15 residues. Germline V gene sequence: CDR1 SGHRS, CDR2 YFSETQ. Although they were nominally healthy when sampled, donors likely had unrecorded immune exposures. The sample consisted of PBMCs. The source of this sequence is a man aged 30 to 45 in good health and CMV-seronegative. The chain combines TRBV5-1 with TRBJ2-7; a weak D match, TRBD2 (6 bases). As DNA, the CDR3 is TGCGCCAGCAGTCCTACCAGGGAGGCGAGCGACGAGCAGTACTTC. Protein sequence: CASSPTREASDEQYF. Supplemented by reference TRBV5-1 and TRBJ2-7, the full variable domain reads KAGVTQTPRYLIKTRGQQVTLSCSPISGHRSVSWYQQTPGQGLQFLFEYFSETQRNKGNFPGRFSGRQFSNSRSEMNVSTLELGDSALYLCASSPTREASDEQYFGPGTRLTVT.